Below are 7 T cell receptor beta chains sequenced from a single sample in a study of T-cell reconstitution after alpha-beta-depleted transplantation in children. Using unique molecular identifiers, the investigators prepared the TCRbeta library. TCRdb itself ran the PCR reads through MiXCR, one entry per CDR3 protein. The sample consists of fewer than 450,000 distinct CDR3 sequences, about 16% of them appearing once. The sequences come from PBMCs, mostly from graft donor cells, collected 360 days after TCRalphabeta/CD19-depleted stem cell transplant. These receptors were obtained from a male patient between 2 and 10 years old who had a stem cell transplant for acute lymphoblastic leukemia, so the T cells may come from the graft donor.

This clonotype was counted a few times. The V gene is TRBV20-1, the J gene TRBJ2-7; 10 bases match TRBD2. Germline assignment: CDR1 DFQATT and CDR2 SNEGSKA (reference sequence). Trimming at V came to 5 bases and at J to 2 bases, leaving 15 bases not matched to a gene. The length of the CDR3 is 17 residues. Written as DNA, the CDR3 is TGCAGTGCTTCTAGCGGGAGTCCCTTATATCGCCCCTACGAGCAGTACTTC. Translation gives CSASSGSPLYRPYEQYF.

The rearrangement uses TRBV4-3 and TRBJ2-2; the match to TRBD1 covers 7 bases. V was clipped by 0 bases and J by 1 base; unmatched bases: 8. Germline V gene lookup returns CDR1 LGHNA and CDR2 YSLEER. The CDR3 runs to 18 residues. The CDR3 bases are TGCGCCAGCAGCCAAGATGAGTCGACAGGGTTGAACACCGGGGAGCTGTTTTTT. It encodes CASSQDESTGLNTGELFF.

This clonotype was counted between two and nine times. This chain joins TRBV6-2 or TRBV6-3 and TRBJ2-7, with 13 bases identical to TRBD2. The CDR3 consists of 15 residues. The V gene end was trimmed by 5 bases and the J gene end by 2 bases; junction bases not matched to a gene: 3. Germline loops: CDR1 MNHEY, CDR2 SVGEGT. CDR3 in amino acids: CASSIGLAGAYEQYF. The CDR3 DNA reads as TGTGCCAGCAGTATAGGACTAGCGGGGGCCTACGAGCAGTACTTC.

This clonotype was detected only a few times. The V and J genes are TRBV7-8 and TRBJ2-2, with unresolved D. With 3 bases removed from V and 3 bases from J, the gap between germline ends came to 8 bases. Germline assignment: CDR1 SGHVS and CDR2 FQNEAQ. This CDR3 region has 14 residues. CDR3 sequence: CASSFVAYTGELFF. DNA of the CDR3: TGTGCCAGCAGCTTTGTGGCGTACACCGGGGAGCTGTTTTTT.

This clonotype was seen more than once but under ten times. The chain joins TRBV28 to TRBJ2-7; D is perhaps TRBD1 (6 bases). Germline CDR1 and CDR2: MDHEN and SYDVKM. CDR3 length: 14 amino acids. The germline V and J ends were trimmed by 2 bases and 7 bases, with 15 bases remaining between them. The CDR3 region is CASSLAFKRGEQYF. The CDR3 DNA sequence: TGTGCCAGCAGTTTAGCGTTTAAGAGGGGGGAGCAGTACTTC.

The CDR3: CASSLAPGIYGYTF. CDR3 sequence (DNA): TGTGCCAGCAGTTTAGCGCCGGGGATCTACGGCTACACCTTC. The gene calls are TRBV12-3 or TRBV12-4 and TRBJ1-2; D is unresolved. CDR3 length: 14 amino acids. The V end was cut by 0 bases, the J end by 8 bases, with 13 bases between.

This clonotype appeared a few times. The V and J genes are TRBV29-1 and TRBJ2-5; 14 positions match TRBD2. V shed 4 bases and J 5 bases; nucleotides not matched to a gene: 9. Per the germline V gene, CDR1 is SQVTM and CDR2 is ANQGSEA. The CDR3 runs to 16 residues. The CDR3 DNA follows: TGCAGCGTTGGACTGGGAGGGACTAGCGGGAGTGAGACCCAGTACTTC. Translation: CSVGLGGTSGSETQYF.